A selection of T cell receptor beta chains follows, all from one sample in a study of CD8 T cells in ankylosing spondylitis. TCRdb redid the calling of the 5' RACE reads with MiXCR, one entry per CDR3 protein. Among around 130,000 distinct CDR3 sequences, approximately 17% were seen once, and the ten largest hold 30% to 35%. Material for sequencing was blood, either unsorted or a sorted T cell fraction (not recorded which). The receptors here all came from a male donor with ankylosing spondylitis. CDR3s leave out the opening cysteine and the closing phenylalanine or tryptophan. Rows give clone size only sometimes, using once, few, many, or a class for an expanded clone.

length,size,J,V,CDR3
15,-,TRBJ2-2,TRBV19,ASSTRTGALQSGELF
11,many,TRBJ2-7,TRBV29-1,SVEYQEPYEQY
13,once,TRBJ1-2,TRBV7-9,ASSQGGGFGYGYT
12,few,TRBJ2-7,TRBV12-5,ASAEGQGSYEQY
13,few,TRBJ2-3,TRBV18,ASSPPETSTDTQY
12,few,TRBJ2-7,TRBV7-6,ASSLGAGAYEQY
11,-,TRBJ2-1,TRBV6-6,ASRIAEYNEQF
12,many,TRBJ2-1,TRBV27,ASSFRAAGDEQF
12,-,TRBJ1-1,TRBV27,ASSLVQGDTEAF
13,few,TRBJ1-2,TRBV13,ASSLGSGGDYGYT
12,few,TRBJ1-1,TRBV4-1,ASSQTGVGTEAF
13,-,TRBJ1-5,TRBV7-9,ASSLGTETTQPQH
16,few,TRBJ2-6,TRBV6-5,ASSYSTGGSSGANVLT
12,many,TRBJ2-7,TRBV4-1,ASSQRDRNYEQY
10,few,TRBJ1-1,TRBV10-3,ATRTDNTEAF
14,many,TRBJ2-2,TRBV5-1,ASSLQRNANTGELF
11,many,TRBJ2-7,TRBV29-1,SVAGGSSYEQY
12,few,TRBJ2-7,TRBV6-2/TRBV6-3,ASSYGATLGEQY
13,few,TRBJ2-6,TRBV28,ASSAQGFGANVLT
14,few,TRBJ2-7,TRBV13,ASSPYSTVPIYEQY
11,few,TRBJ2-1,TRBV2,ASSEDPLDEQF
11,-,TRBJ2-3,TRBV6-5,ASSSWDTDTQY
14,-,TRBJ1-4,TRBV6-5,ASSYSLGSSNEKLF
12,-,TRBJ1-1,TRBV28,ASSVTGGRTEAF
12,-,TRBJ1-1,TRBV6-5,ASSSSHRDDVAF
14,many,TRBJ1-5,TRBV19,ASSTRTDLEHQPQH
13,many,TRBJ1-4,TRBV5-1,ASSPNERLEEKLF
16,many,TRBJ2-1,TRBV5-1,ASSPGLAGISSYNEQF
10,-,TRBJ2-7,TRBV27,ASSGTGYEQY
14,few,TRBJ1-2,TRBV28,ASSPTPGARSDGYT
13,few,TRBJ1-2,TRBV4-3,ASSQVLSFNYGYT
10,-,TRBJ2-1,TRBV15,ATSSLSNEQF
10,few,TRBJ2-1,TRBV4-1,ASSQDFDEQF
15,-,TRBJ2-2,TRBV9,ASSVATRTSGTGELF
13,-,TRBJ2-1,TRBV7-6,ASSLSLAGVNEQF
11,many,TRBJ2-7,TRBV20-1,SALDRAGYEQY
13,-,TRBJ1-1,TRBV19,ASIRGGFVNTEAF
13,once,TRBJ1-3,TRBV7-4,ASSLWTGLGNTIY
12,few,TRBJ2-7,TRBV27,ASSLVAGSYEQY
13,-,TRBJ2-1,TRBV7-9,ASSLGLAGRAEQF